This T cell receptor beta chain originates from a study of T-cell memory formation after mild COVID-19. In regard to this clonotype: Antigen: not known.

Study findings and constraints: Clones contracting over day 15 to 85 were CD4/CD8 balanced, with later expanders leaning CD4+.

Each CDR3 protein is one row after TCRdb ran MiXCR on the 5' RACE reads. This sample has some 320,000 distinct CDR3 sequences; roughly an eighth occur once, and the top ten carry around 20%. Trimming shortened V by 5 bases and J by 3 bases, and 14 bases separated the two germline ends. CDR3 length equals 16 residues. From germline, CDR1 is SGHTA and CDR2 FQGNSA. Sequenced material: PBMCs or a T cell subset sorted from them (not recorded which). The receptor was derived from a man between 18 and 29 years old who had mild COVID-19 (a few samples of this study predate the infection). Cell type and time point are not known. V gene TRBV7-2 combines with J gene TRBJ2-6, with D possibly being TRBD1 (7 bases). DNA of the CDR3: TGTGCCAGCAGCGGCCGGAGGGGGCATGGGGCCAACGTCCTGACTTTC. This codes for CASSGRRGHGANVLTF.